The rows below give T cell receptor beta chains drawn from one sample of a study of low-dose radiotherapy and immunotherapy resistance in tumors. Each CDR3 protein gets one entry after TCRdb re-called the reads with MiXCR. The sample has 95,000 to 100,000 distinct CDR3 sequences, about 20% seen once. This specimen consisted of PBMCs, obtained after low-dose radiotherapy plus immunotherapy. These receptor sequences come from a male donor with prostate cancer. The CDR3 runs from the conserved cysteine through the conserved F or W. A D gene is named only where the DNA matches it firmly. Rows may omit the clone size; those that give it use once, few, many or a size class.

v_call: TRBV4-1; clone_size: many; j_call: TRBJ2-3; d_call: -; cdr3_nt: TGCGCCAGCAGCCAAGAGGGGAGCACAGATACGCAGTATTTT; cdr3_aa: CASSQEGSTDTQYF
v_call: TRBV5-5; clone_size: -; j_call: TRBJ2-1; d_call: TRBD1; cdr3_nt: TGTGCCAGCAGCAAAGGGACAGGGCTTGAAGAGCAGTTCTTC; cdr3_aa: CASSKGTGLEEQFF
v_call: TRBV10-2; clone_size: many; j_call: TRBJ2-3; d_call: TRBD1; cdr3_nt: TGCGCCAGCAGCGGACAGGGGTGGACAGATACGCAGTATTTT; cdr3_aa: CASSGQGWTDTQYF
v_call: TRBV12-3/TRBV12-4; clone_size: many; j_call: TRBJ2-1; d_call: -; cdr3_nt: TGTGCCAGCAGTTTGGATCTTTACAATGAGCAGTTCTTC; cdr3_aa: CASSLDLYNEQFF
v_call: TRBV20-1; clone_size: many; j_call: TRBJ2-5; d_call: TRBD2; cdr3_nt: TGCAGTGCTACCTCCGGGACTAGCGGGGGGACCCAAGAGACCCAGTACTTC; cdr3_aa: CSATSGTSGGTQETQYF
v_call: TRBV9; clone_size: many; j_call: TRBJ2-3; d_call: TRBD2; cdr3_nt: TGTGCCAGCAGCCAGAGTCTAGCGGCTGATACGCAGTATTTT; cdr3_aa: CASSQSLAADTQYF
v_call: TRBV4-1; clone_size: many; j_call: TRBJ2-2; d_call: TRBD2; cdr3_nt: TGCGCCAGCAGCCGACAACCAGGGACTAGCGGGGGACTCACCGGGGAGCTGTTTTTT; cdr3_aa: CASSRQPGTSGGLTGELFF
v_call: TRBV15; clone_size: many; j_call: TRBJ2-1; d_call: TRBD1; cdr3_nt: TGTGCCACCAGCAGAGCGTTCACCTCGGACAGGGACAATGAGCAGTTCTTC; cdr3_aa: CATSRAFTSDRDNEQFF
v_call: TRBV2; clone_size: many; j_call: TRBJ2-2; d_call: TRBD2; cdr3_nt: TGTGCCAGCTCCTTAGCGGGGGCTTTCGGGGAGCTGTTTTTT; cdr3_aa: CASSLAGAFGELFF
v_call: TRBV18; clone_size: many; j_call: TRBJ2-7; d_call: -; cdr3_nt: TGTGCCAGCTCACCGTCGGTCCGGAGTTCCTACGAGCAGTACTTC; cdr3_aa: CASSPSVRSSYEQYF
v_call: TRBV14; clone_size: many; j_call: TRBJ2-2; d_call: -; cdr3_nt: TGTGCCAGCAGCCAGGACTCAGGGGTCGGGTCGACCGGGGAGCTGTTTTTT; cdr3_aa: CASSQDSGVGSTGELFF
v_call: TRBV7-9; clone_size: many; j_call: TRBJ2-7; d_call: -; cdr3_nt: TGTGCCAGCAGTTCGGACCAGGGGAGGTACGAGCAGTACTTC; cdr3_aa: CASSSDQGRYEQYF
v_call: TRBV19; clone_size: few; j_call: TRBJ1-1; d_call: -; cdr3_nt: TGTGCCAGTAGTCTGCCAGGGCCCACTGAAGCTTTCTTT; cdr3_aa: CASSLPGPTEAFF
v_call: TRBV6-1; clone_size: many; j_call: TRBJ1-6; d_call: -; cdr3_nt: TGTGCCACCCTCGCGGAGGACAGCCCTAATTCACCCCTCCACTTT; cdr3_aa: CATLAEDSPNSPLHF
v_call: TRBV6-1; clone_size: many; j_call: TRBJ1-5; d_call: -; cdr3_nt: TGTGCCAGCAGTGAATCTCTTAGGCCCCAGCATTTT; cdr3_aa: CASSESLRPQHF
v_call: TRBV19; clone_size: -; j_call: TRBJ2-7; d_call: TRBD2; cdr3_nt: TGTGCCAGTAGTATGACTAGCGGGGACTCCTACGAGCAGTACTTC; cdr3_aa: CASSMTSGDSYEQYF
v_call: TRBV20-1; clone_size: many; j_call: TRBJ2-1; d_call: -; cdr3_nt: TGCAGTGCTTCACAGGTAGCTGAGCAGTTCTTC; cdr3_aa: CSASQVAEQFF
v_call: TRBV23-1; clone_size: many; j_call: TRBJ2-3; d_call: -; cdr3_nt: TGCGCCAGCAGTCAATTCGGCAGGGAGAGACGGACAGATACGCAGTATTTT; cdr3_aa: CASSQFGRERRTDTQYF
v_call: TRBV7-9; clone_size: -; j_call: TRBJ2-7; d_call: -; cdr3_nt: TGTGCCAGCAGCAACGGGGGCGGACTTAATGAGCAGTACTTC; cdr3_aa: CASSNGGGLNEQYF
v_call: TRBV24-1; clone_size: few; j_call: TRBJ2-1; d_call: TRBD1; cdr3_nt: TGTGCCACCAGTGATTCGACAGGGATCCGCCATGAGCAGTTCTTC; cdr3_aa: CATSDSTGIRHEQFF
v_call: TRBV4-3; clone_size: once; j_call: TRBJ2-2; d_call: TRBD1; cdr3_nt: TGCGCCAGCAGCCAAAGGGACAGGGAGGACACCGGGGAGCTGTTTTTT; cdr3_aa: CASSQRDREDTGELFF
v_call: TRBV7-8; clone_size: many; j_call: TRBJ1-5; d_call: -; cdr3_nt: TGTGCCAGCAGCTTAGAGGGGGACCGGGGGAATCAGCCCCAGCATTTT; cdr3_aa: CASSLEGDRGNQPQHF